Listed here is a single T cell receptor (beta chain). Its target is unknown. Trimming left V 7 bases short and J 5 bases short, with 18 bases between. CDR3 length equals 13 residues. Germline CDR1 and CDR2: SQVTM and ANQGSEA. These data are taken from a study of T cell repertoires in cytomegalovirus infection. TCRdb re-analysed the reads in MiXCR, keeping a single row per CDR3 protein. Among 95,000 to 120,000 distinct CDR3 sequences listed, about 30% were seen once. The TCR sequence derives from a human donor in good health (CMV status not recorded). Some clones in this sample may be carry-over from other donors' samples. This specimen was CD8+ T cells from cultured PBMCs, taken from culture after CMV antigen stimulation. The chain recombines TRBV29-1 with TRBJ2-7; no clear D gene. CDR3 loop: CSAFVGMWNEQYF. CDR3 nucleotide sequence: TGCAGCGCCTTCGTGGGCATGTGGAACGAGCAGTACTTC.